The 5 T cell receptor beta chains below all came from one sample that was sequenced in a study of cytomegalovirus exposure and HLA in healthy donors. PCR used 60 Vbeta primers and 13 Jbeta primers. Profiling relied on immunoSEQ multiplex PCR, and the TCRdb table lists in-frame clones only, not all of them. The repertoire includes 150,000 to 200,000 clones, just under 80% of them detected once, and roughly 1.3% sits in the top ten. The specimen was PBMCs. The receptor set was obtained from a woman aged 45 to 65 in good health and CMV-seronegative.

DNA for the CDR3: TGTGCCAGCAGTGAAGGGACGGAGGGTCACACTGAAGCTTTCTTT. Its translation: CASSEGTEGHTEAFF. This chain links TRBV6-1 with TRBJ1-1; no reliable D call. The CDR3 is 15 amino acids. V was clipped by 1 base and J by 3 bases, with 12 bases between them. Germline V gene sequence: CDR1 MNHNS, CDR2 SASEGT.

This chain uses TRBV28 with TRBJ1-2; maybe TRBD1 (6 bases). The V end lost 4 bases, the J end lost 1 base, and 16 bases lay between the germline ends. Germline V gene sequence: CDR1 MDHEN, CDR2 SYDVKM. This CDR3 has 16 residues. The chain's CDR3 is CASSSPHREHNYGYTF. The CDR3 nucleotides read TGTGCCAGCAGTTCGCCCCACAGGGAACATAACTATGGCTACACCTTC.

V and J are TRBV28 and TRBJ1-2, with D unresolved. The length of the CDR3 is 13 residues. V was pared by 8 bases and J by 2 bases, with 12 bases between. Germline CDR1 and CDR2: MDHEN and SYDVKM. The CDR3 is CASVSGANYGYTF. DNA for the CDR3: TGTGCCAGCGTCAGCGGCGCGAACTATGGCTACACCTTC.

The chain carries TRBV28 and TRBJ2-7; possibly TRBD2 for D (6 bases). Trimming shortened V by 6 bases and J by 2 bases, and 14 bases separated the two germline ends. CDR1 is MDHEN and CDR2 is SYDVKM in the germline V gene. This CDR3 region has 14 residues. The DNA for the CDR3 is TGTGCCAGCAGCCATAGCGGAGGTGCCTACGAGCAGTACTTC. Translated: CASSHSGGAYEQYF.

This chain links TRBV15 with TRBJ2-5; D ambiguous. V was clipped by 3 bases and J by 4 bases, with 9 bases between them. The CDR3 is 13 amino acids. CDR1 is LNHNV and CDR2 is YYDKDF in the germline V gene (reference sequence). The CDR3 DNA sequence: TGTGCCACCAGCAGGAACACCCGAGAGACCCAGTACTTC. It translates to CATSRNTRETQYF.